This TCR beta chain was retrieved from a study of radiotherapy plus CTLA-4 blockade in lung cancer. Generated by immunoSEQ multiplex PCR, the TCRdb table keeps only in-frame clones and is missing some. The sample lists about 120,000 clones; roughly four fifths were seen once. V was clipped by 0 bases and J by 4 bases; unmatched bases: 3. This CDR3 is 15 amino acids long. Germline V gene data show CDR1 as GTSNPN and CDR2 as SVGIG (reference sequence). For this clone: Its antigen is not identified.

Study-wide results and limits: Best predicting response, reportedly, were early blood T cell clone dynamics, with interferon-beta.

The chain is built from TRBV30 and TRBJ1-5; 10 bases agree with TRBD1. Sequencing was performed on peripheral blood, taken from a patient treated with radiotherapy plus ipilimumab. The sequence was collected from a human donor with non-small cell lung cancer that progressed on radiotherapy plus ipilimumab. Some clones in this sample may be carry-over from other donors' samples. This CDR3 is CAWSVPDRGNQPQHF. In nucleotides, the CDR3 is TGTGCCTGGAGTGTACCGGACAGGGGGAATCAGCCCCAGCATTTT.